This T cell receptor (beta chain) was retrieved from a study of blood T cell repertoires in COVID-19. The table came from immunoSEQ multiplex PCR; TCRdb's copy has only in-frame clones and leaves some out. The sample comprises about 240,000 clones, roughly 87% of which are singletons, and around 7.8% rests with the top ten. Germline V gene sequence: CDR1 SEHNR, CDR2 FQNEAQ (reference sequence). The CDR3 loop spans 15 amino acids. J was trimmed by 6 bases and V by 5 bases; bases with no gene match: 5. The chain joins TRBV7-9 to TRBJ1-5, with 12 positions matching TRBD1. Sequencing input: peripheral blood. The source is a man aged 60-69 years who had recovered from COVID-19. The CDR3 nucleotides are TGTGCCAGCAGCAAGGGACAGGGGGCGGGTCAGCCCCAGCATTTT. Protein: CASSKGQGAGQPQHF.